This T cell receptor beta chain was captured by sequencing in a study of shared clonotypes between healthy human individuals. Study information: The study enrolled two women and three men aged 18 to 49. Regarding the study as a whole: Several donors had around 5% of their naive CD4 clonotypes in common. Blood was the only sampled material, and tissue repertoires likely differ. When compared with the clonotypes that were shared by all four sorted-subset donors, the non-shared clonotypes turned out to have lower generation probabilities.

Regarding this clone: Its antigen remains unidentified.

V was shortened by 0 bases and J by 0 bases, with 10 bases between the two germline ends. Looked up from germline, CDR1 is SGHRS and CDR2 is YFSETQ. The CDR3 consists of 16 residues. The table came from immunoSEQ multiplex PCR; TCRdb's copy has only in-frame clones and leaves some out. Here the sample spans roughly 2.2 million clones, about 92% being singletons. The source of this sequence is a man aged 18-30 years in good health. Some clones in this sample may be carry-over from other donors' samples. Specimen: naive CD4+ T cells from PBMCs. As for subset: CD45RA+ positively selected. The V gene is TRBV5-1, the J gene TRBJ2-1; D is ambiguous. The CDR3 DNA reads TGCGCCAGCAGCTTGGTTGGGGATTTCTCCTACAATGAGCAGTTCTTC. Its protein is CASSLVGDFSYNEQFF. Using reference TRBV5-1 and TRBJ2-1 for the parts outside the CDR3, the full variable domain is KAGVTQTPRYLIKTRGQQVTLSCSPISGHRSVSWYQQTPGQGLQFLFEYFSETQRNKGNFPGRFSGRQFSNSRSEMNVSTLELGDSALYLCASSLVGDFSYNEQFFGPGTRLTVL.